The 26 T cell receptor beta chains reported below all come from one sample, sequenced in a study of blood T cell repertoires in COVID-19. Data came from immunoSEQ multiplex PCR; TCRdb stores just in-frame clones and leaves some out. In the table there are around 250,000 clones, about 88% of which are singletons. Material: peripheral blood. The receptors were sampled from a woman aged 65 to 85 with active or convalescent COVID-19.

This clone occurred a few times. V gene TRBV3-1 (or the pseudogene TRBV3-2) combines with J gene TRBJ2-2; 7 bases agree with TRBD1. Germline V gene sequence: CDR1 LGHDT, CDR2 YNNKEL (reference sequence). The CDR3 loop spans 14 amino acids. After removal of 4 bases from V and 7 bases from J, the junction contained 6 bases not matched to a gene. In nucleotides, the CDR3 is TGTGCCAGCAGCCCCGGGACAGTTGGCGGGGAGCTGTTTTTT. It encodes CASSPGTVGGELFF.

The J gene is TRBJ2-3, the V gene TRBV5-1, with 8 bases aligning to TRBD2. This CDR3 is built from 14 residues. V shed 4 bases, J shed 4 bases, and the junction held 5 bases outside the gene matches. Germline V CDR1 and CDR2: SGHRS, YFSETQ. The CDR3 coding sequence is TGCGCCAGCAGCCTATTAGCGGGGTCAGATACGCAGTATTTT. Its translation is CASSLLAGSDTQYF.

This CDR3 reads CASSLPSGMRTEKLFF. The CDR3 DNA reads as TGCGCCAGCAGCCTGCCCTCGGGGATGCGGACTGAAAAACTGTTTTTT. The chain combines TRBV5-1 with TRBJ1-4, with D unresolved. The CDR3 covers 16 residues. Trimming pared 4 bases from V and 7 bases from J, leaving 20 bases between. The V gene's germline CDR1 is SGHRS and CDR2 YFSETQ.

V and J are TRBV2 and TRBJ2-7, with 7 bases aligning to TRBD1. J gave up 5 bases and V 5 bases, and 18 bases lay outside the gene matches. Germline V gives CDR1 SNHLY, CDR2 FYNNEI. This CDR3 has 17 amino acids. The CDR3 DNA reads as TGTGCCAGCAGTACAGGGGTGGCGGGTAGGGAGTCACACGAGCAGTACTTC. Encoded protein: CASSTGVAGRESHEQYF.

The genes are TRBV7-2 and TRBJ1-3; TRBD1 matches 7 bases. V lost 3 bases and J lost 0; bases outside the gene matches: 8. The CDR3 runs to 17 residues. The germline V gene has CDR1 SGHTA and CDR2 FQGNSA. Written as DNA, the CDR3 is TGTGCCAGCAGCTTTATTCCTACAGGGGACTCTGGAAACACCATATATTTT. Translating gives CASSFIPTGDSGNTIYF.

This chain uses TRBV19 with TRBJ1-2; 9 bases are a match to TRBD1. Trimming at V came to 5 bases and at J to 4 bases, leaving 5 bases not matched to a gene. CDR3 length: 14 amino acids. The germline gives CDR1 LNHDA, CDR2 SQIVND (reference sequence). DNA for the CDR3: TGTGCCAGTAGTCCGGGACAGGGTCCCTATGGCTACACCTTC. This translates into CASSPGQGPYGYTF.

The chain is built from TRBV21-1 and TRBJ2-2; the table's D call of TRBD1 was not tested on the DNA. TRBV21-1 is deemed a pseudogene. The CDR3 is 17 residues long. The CDR3 loop is CASSKALPRVGTGELFF. The CDR3, as DNA: TGTGCCAGCAGCAAAGCGCTGCCCAGGGTGGGGACCGGGGAGCTGTTTTTT.

J is TRBJ2-5 and V is TRBV6-5; D unclear. Looked up from germline, CDR1 is MNHEY and CDR2 is SVGAGI. V was pared by 7 bases and J by 4 bases, with 7 bases between. The CDR3 is 11 amino acids. The CDR3 bases are TGTGCCAGCACAGGCAGAGAGACCCAGTACTTC. Residues: CASTGRETQYF.

This chain joins TRBV12-3 or TRBV12-4 and TRBJ1-2, with TRBD1 matching 7 bases. CDR3 size: 13 residues. V was pared by 8 bases and J by 1 base, with 4 bases of the junction left unmatched. This CDR3 reads CASRQGGNYGYTF. The CDR3 DNA reads TGTGCCAGCCGACAGGGAGGTAACTATGGCTACACCTTC.

V is TRBV18 and J is TRBJ2-7; tentatively, D is TRBD1 (5 bases). Germline-derived CDR1 and CDR2 are KGHSH and LQKENI. V was cut by 7 bases and J by 6 bases, with 13 bases left in between. The CDR3 runs to 12 residues. The CDR3 DNA sequence: TGTGCCAGCTTGGACACAGGTGGCGAGCAGTACTTC. Encoded protein: CASLDTGGEQYF.

The chain is built from TRBV7-9 and TRBJ1-1; D possibly corresponds to TRBD1 (6 bases). Germline V lookup: CDR1 SEHNR, CDR2 FQNEAQ (reference sequence). The ends were cut back, 7 bases at V and 1 base at J, with 19 bases in the middle. This CDR3 region has 16 residues. Here the CDR3 reads CASTVPLGRGNTEAFF. In nucleotides, the CDR3 is TGTGCCAGCACGGTCCCTCTGGGCAGGGGGAACACTGAAGCTTTCTTT.

This clone has just one count. This chain joins TRBV6-4 and TRBJ2-7; tentatively, D is TRBD1 (5 bases). The CDR3 loop spans 13 amino acids. Looked up from germline, CDR1 is MRHNA and CDR2 is SNTAGT. The ends were cut back, 6 bases at V and 6 bases at J, with 15 bases in the middle. The CDR3 loop is CASSLDTITEQYF. CDR3 DNA: TGTGCCAGCAGCCTGGACACCATAACCGAGCAGTACTTC.

The chain uses TRBV5-1 and TRBJ2-5; D is unresolved. Trimming removed 2 bases from V and 4 bases from J, with 12 bases in between. The CDR3 runs to 14 residues. CDR1 SGHRS and CDR2 YFSETQ come from the germline V gene. CDR3 region: CASSFGTPGETQYF. The CDR3 coding sequence is TGCGCCAGCAGCTTCGGTACACCGGGAGAGACCCAGTACTTC.

This clone was observed once. A much larger clone lies one base from this, so it may be a read error. J is TRBJ1-1 and V is TRBV7-8; TRBD1 is a possible D gene (5 bases). The germline CDR1 and CDR2 sequences are SGHVS and FQNEAQ. The CDR3 is made up of 14 amino acids. V shed 5 bases and J shed 0 bases, with 10 bases lying between them. In nucleotides, the CDR3 is TGTGCCAGCAGCCCACGGGGGATGAACACTGAAGCTTTCTTT. Its translation is CASSPRGMNTEAFF.

The rearrangement links TRBV6-5 to TRBJ1-6; D gene ambiguous. The CDR3 runs to 14 residues. Trimming removed 10 bases at V and 0 bases at J, with 10 bases between. Germline CDR1 and CDR2: MNHEY and SVGAGI. The CDR3 region has the DNA TGTGCCATCCGGAGGAGCTCCTATAATTCACCCCTCCACTTT. It yields the protein CAIRRSSYNSPLHF.

This chain uses TRBV2 with TRBJ1-5, with 11 bases matching TRBD1. The ends lost 8 bases at V and 5 bases at J; junction bases unmatched: 5. CDR3 size: 14 residues. The germline CDR1 and CDR2 sequences are SNHLY and FYNNEI. CDR3 nucleotide sequence: TGTGCCAGCGGCCCGGGACAGGGGGATCAGCCCCAGCATTTT. This gives the protein CASGPGQGDQPQHF.

The rearrangement uses TRBV6-6 and TRBJ1-2; 7 bases agree with TRBD1. The germline CDR1 and CDR2 sequences are MNHNY and SVGAGI (reference sequence). V shed 8 bases and J 4 bases; nucleotides not matched to a gene: 10. The CDR3 contains 14 residues. The CDR3 loop reads CASFQNRGSYGYTF. The DNA of the CDR3 is TGTGCCAGCTTCCAAAACAGGGGTTCCTATGGCTACACCTTC.

This chain joins TRBV19 and TRBJ1-2; possible D gene TRBD1, 6 bases. V was trimmed by 5 bases and J by 4 bases, leaving 11 bases between them. CDR1 and CDR2 from the germline V gene are LNHDA and SQIVND (reference sequence). This CDR3 has 13 amino acids. The CDR3 coding sequence is TGTGCCAGTAGTGTTGGGACACCCTATGGCTACACCTTC. It codes for CASSVGTPYGYTF.

The chain carries TRBV10-1 and TRBJ2-3; D call uncertain. This CDR3 has 14 amino acids. V was clipped by 6 bases and J by 0 bases, with 10 bases between them. Germline V gene lookup returns CDR1 WNHNN and CDR2 SYGVQD (reference sequence). The CDR3: CASRAGISTDTQYF. In DNA, the CDR3 is TGCGCCAGCAGGGCAGGAATAAGCACAGATACGCAGTATTTT.

The gene calls are TRBV18 and TRBJ2-2; the D gene is possibly TRBD1 (5 bases). CDR1 and CDR2 (germline): KGHSH, LQKENI. V dropped 3 bases and J dropped 7 bases, with 15 bases sitting between them. There are 15 residues in the CDR3. DNA for the CDR3: TGTGCCAGCTCACCGCAGACAGTTCAGGGCGGGGAGCTGTTTTTT. Translating it yields CASSPQTVQGGELFF.

The chain uses TRBV15 and TRBJ2-5, with 7 bases that match TRBD2. The CDR3 length is 14 residues. Germline V gene lookup returns CDR1 LNHNV and CDR2 YYDKDF (reference sequence). V lost 0 bases to trimming and J lost 4 bases; unmatched junction nucleotides: 2. The CDR3 region has the DNA TGTGCCACCAGCAGAGAAGGCGGGAGAGAGACCCAGTACTTC. Protein: CATSREGGRETQYF.

The V call is TRBV20-1, the J call TRBJ1-1; D ambiguous. This CDR3 spans 12 amino acids. The V gene's germline CDR1 is DFQATT and CDR2 SNEGSKA (reference sequence). The V gene lost 3 bases and the J gene lost 3 bases, with 8 bases spanning the gap. The CDR3 DNA reads TGCAGTGCTAGTGGGGAGTACACTGAAGCTTTCTTT. Amino acids: CSASGEYTEAFF.

This chain connects TRBV7-2 to TRBJ2-5; 16 bases are a match to TRBD2. There are 18 residues in the CDR3. Germline loops: CDR1 SGHTA, CDR2 FQGNSA. The V gene end was trimmed by 4 bases and the J gene end by 5 bases; junction bases not matched to a gene: 10. This CDR3 reads CASSSVPGLAGGHETQYF. In DNA form, the CDR3 reads TGTGCCAGCAGCTCAGTCCCGGGACTAGCGGGGGGGCACGAGACCCAGTACTTC.

This clone was detected only once. V is TRBV5-4 and J is TRBJ1-1; 9 nucleotides line up with TRBD1. This CDR3 is built from 15 residues. Germline V gene sequence: CDR1 SGHNT, CDR2 YYREEE (reference sequence). With 4 bases clipped from V and 6 bases from J, the junction kept 10 bases outside the gene matches. The CDR3 is CASSGTGRPAPEAFF. The CDR3 region has the DNA TGTGCCAGCAGCGGGACAGGGCGGCCCGCTCCTGAAGCTTTCTTT.

A few counts support this clone. V gene TRBV19 combines with J gene TRBJ1-6; D might be TRBD1 (5 bases). The CDR3 is made up of 15 amino acids. From germline, CDR1 is LNHDA and CDR2 SQIVND (reference sequence). Trimming took off 7 bases at V and 4 bases at J, with 14 bases between the two ends. CDR3 loop: CASTDEQGYNSPLHF. The CDR3 bases are TGTGCCAGTACCGATGAGCAGGGTTATAATTCACCCCTCCACTTT.

The chain combines TRBV7-9 with TRBJ1-4; 9 positions match TRBD1. This CDR3 is built from 16 residues. V shed 3 bases, J shed 8 bases, and the junction held 10 bases outside the gene matches. Per germline, CDR1 SEHNR and CDR2 FQNEAQ (reference sequence). CDR3 region: CASSLGTAGQGEKLFF. DNA for the CDR3: TGTGCCAGCAGCTTGGGGACCGCGGGACAGGGAGAAAAACTGTTTTTT. Based on the CDR3 plus reference TRBV7-9 and TRBJ1-4, the full variable domain is DTGVSQNPRHKITKRGQNVTFRCDPISEHNRLYWYRQTLGQGPEFLTYFQNEAQLEKSRLLSDRFSAERPKGSFSTLEIQRTEQGDSAMYLCASSLGTAGQGEKLFFGSGTQLSVL.